A selection of T cell receptor beta chains follows, all from one sample in a study of shared clonotypes between healthy human individuals. Sequenced by immunoSEQ multiplex PCR; TCRdb stores in-frame clones only, minus some. This table has around 2.5 million clones, 93% appearing once. The specimen sequenced was naive CD4+ T cells from PBMCs. The receptors were sampled from a man aged 18 to 30 in good health. Some clones in this sample may be carry-over from other donors' samples. CDR3s include the opening cysteine and the closing phenylalanine or tryptophan. A D gene is named only where the DNA matches it firmly. The size of a clone is reported for some rows only, either as once, few or many, or as a class for expanded clones.

TRBJ2-5 TRBD2 TRBV5-4 NA CASSLRLAEETQYF TGTGCCAGCAGCTTGAGACTAGCGGAAGAGACCCAGTACTTC
TRBJ2-1 TRBD1 TRBV7-9 NA CASSLGQDPGNEQFF TGTGCCAGCAGCCTCGGACAGGACCCGGGGAATGAGCAGTTCTTC
TRBJ2-1 TRBD2 TRBV4-1 NA CASSKEKAGPSAEQFF TGCGCCAGCAGCAAAGAAAAAGCGGGACCGAGCGCTGAGCAGTTCTTC
TRBJ2-3 TRBD1 TRBV12-5 NA CASGFGTGISTDTQYF TGTGCTAGTGGTTTCGGGACAGGGATATCGACAGATACGCAGTATTTT
TRBJ1-1 NA TRBV6-1 NA CASSLQVTNTEAFF TGTGCCAGCAGTTTACAGGTTACCAACACTGAAGCTTTCTTT
TRBJ1-1 NA TRBV9 NA CASSGSHRTEINTEAFF TGTGCCAGCAGCGGGTCGCACAGGACAGAAATTAACACTGAAGCTTTCTTT
TRBJ1-1 NA TRBV7-3 NA CASSLFGGSNTEAFF TGTGCCAGCAGCTTATTCGGGGGCTCGAACACTGAAGCTTTCTTT
TRBJ2-1 TRBD2 TRBV6-5 NA CASSLAGAVYNEQFF TGTGCCAGCAGTTTAGCGGGGGCCGTGTACAATGAGCAGTTCTTC
TRBJ1-6 NA TRBV9 NA CASSVGRYSPLHF TGTGCCAGCAGCGTAGGAAGGTATTCACCCCTCCACTTT
TRBJ1-2 TRBD1 TRBV6-6 NA CASREQGANYGYTF TGTGCCAGCAGGGAACAGGGGGCAAACTATGGCTACACCTTC
TRBJ1-2 NA TRBV19 NA CASRPTGSGYTF TGTGCCAGTAGGCCCACAGGGAGCGGCTACACCTTC
TRBJ2-3 TRBD2 TRBV7-2 NA CASRLAGGVTDTQYF TGTGCCAGCAGACTAGCGGGAGGAGTCACAGATACGCAGTATTTT
TRBJ2-5 TRBD2 TRBV6-1 NA CASRLAGGRETQYF TGTGCCAGCAGGCTAGCGGGAGGGCGAGAGACCCAGTACTTC
TRBJ2-5 TRBD2 TRBV6-1 NA CASSWGGEETQYF TGTGCCAGCAGCTGGGGGGGGGAAGAGACCCAGTACTTC
TRBJ2-7 TRBD2 TRBV7-8 NA CASSLKRTSPAITYEQYF TGTGCCAGCAGCTTAAAGCGGACTAGCCCAGCCATCACCTACGAGCAGTACTTC
TRBJ2-6 NA TRBV5-1 NA CASSLGPGSGANVLTF TGCGCCAGCAGTCTCGGTCCAGGGTCTGGGGCCAACGTCCTGACTTTC
TRBJ2-3 NA TRBV5-1 NA CASSLAGGGTDTQYF TGCGCCAGCAGCTTGGCCGGGGGCGGCACAGATACGCAGTATTTT
TRBJ2-1 TRBD2 TRBV5-1 NA CASSLEGRGYNEQFF TGCGCCAGCAGCTTGGAAGGGCGGGGGTACAATGAGCAGTTCTTC
TRBJ1-2 TRBD1 TRBV28 NA CASSLAGGGYTF TGTGCCAGCAGTTTGGCAGGGGGTGGCTACACCTTC
TRBJ2-3 TRBD2 TRBV10-3 NA CAISESGAGRVTDTQYF TGTGCCATCAGTGAGTCTGGAGCGGGAAGAGTGACAGATACGCAGTATTTT
TRBJ2-7 NA TRBV25-1 NA CASSDAGIYEQYF TGTGCCAGCAGTGATGCAGGGATCTACGAGCAGTACTTC
TRBJ2-2 TRBD1 TRBV5-5 NA CASVRQGARTGELFF TGTGCCAGCGTCAGACAGGGGGCGAGGACCGGGGAGCTGTTTTTT
TRBJ2-1 NA TRBV5-1 once CASSLADRHNEQFF TGCGCCAGCAGCTTGGCCGACAGGCACAATGAGCAGTTCTTC
TRBJ1-5 NA TRBV2 NA CASSLGANQPQHF TGTGCCAGCAGCTTGGGTGCTAATCAGCCCCAGCATTTT
TRBJ2-7 NA TRBV19 NA CASSIGGHPSASIPIKYF TGTGCCAGTAGTATCGGAGGACACCCGTCTGCGAGCATCCCGATAAAGTACTTC
TRBJ1-1 TRBD1 TRBV4-1 NA CASGETGRGRLNTEAFF TGCGCCAGCGGAGAAACAGGTAGGGGGCGCTTGAACACTGAAGCTTTCTTT
TRBJ2-7 TRBD2 TRBV4-3 NA CASSQGRLADYEQYF TGCGCCAGCAGCCAGGGGAGACTAGCGGACTACGAGCAGTACTTC
TRBJ1-1 NA TRBV6-6 few CASSWDTTNTEAFF TGTGCCAGCAGTTGGGACACGACGAACACTGAAGCTTTCTTT
TRBJ1-5 NA TRBV6-1 once CASLGRQPQHF TGTGCCAGCCTTGGGCGTCAGCCCCAGCATTTT
TRBJ1-2 NA TRBV7-2 NA CASSRSAAPNYHNYGYTF TGTGCCAGCAGCCGTTCCGCGGCTCCAAACTACCATAACTATGGCTACACCTTC
TRBJ2-2 NA TRBV10-3 NA CAISLYLARTGELFF TGTGCCATCAGTCTGTACCTAGCTAGGACCGGGGAGCTGTTTTTT
TRBJ1-1 TRBD1 TRBV7-9 NA CASRAGGAGNTEAFF TGTGCCAGCAGAGCAGGGGGCGCGGGGAACACTGAAGCTTTCTTT
TRBJ1-5 NA TRBV15 once CATSRDAQGRGQPQHF TGTGCCACCAGCAGAGATGCCCAGGGGAGAGGTCAGCCCCAGCATTTT
TRBJ1-3 TRBD1 TRBV5-1 NA CASSSQTGFSGNTIYF TGCGCCAGCAGCTCCCAGACAGGGTTCTCTGGAAACACCATATATTTT
TRBJ2-3 NA TRBV7-9 once CASSRGTDTQYF TGTGCCAGCAGCCGGGGCACAGATACGCAGTATTTT
TRBJ2-1 TRBD1 TRBV19 NA CASSPPPGQGGTNEQFF TGTGCCAGTAGTCCTCCCCCGGGACAGGGAGGAACGAATGAGCAGTTCTTC
TRBJ2-1 TRBD2 TRBV7-2 NA CASSLAVISSYNEQFF TGTGCCAGCAGTCTAGCGGTTATTAGCTCCTACAATGAGCAGTTCTTC
TRBJ2-3 TRBD2 TRBV5-1 NA CAVSAGNTDTQYF TGCGCCGTCTCAGCGGGGAACACAGATACGCAGTATTTT
TRBJ2-3 TRBD2 TRBV7-3 NA CASSSQSGSTDTQYF TGTGCCAGCAGCTCACAGAGCGGGAGCACGGATACGCAGTATTTT
TRBJ2-2 TRBD1 TRBV7-2 few CASSLLGSTGVGELFF TGTGCCAGCAGCTTATTGGGGTCGACAGGGGTCGGGGAGCTGTTTTTT
TRBJ2-3 TRBD1 TRBV29-1 NA CSVEQGAPGDTQYF TGCAGCGTTGAACAGGGGGCCCCGGGAGATACGCAGTATTTT
TRBJ1-2 NA TRBV6-1 once CASSGYTGTSYPF TGTGCCAGCAGTGGATACACGGGGACCAGCTACCCCTTC
TRBJ1-5 NA TRBV25-1 NA CASSQSGALNQPQHF TGTGCCAGCAGTCAGTCCGGGGCTCTAAATCAGCCCCAGCATTTT
TRBJ2-7 TRBD2 TRBV5-1 NA CASSRGLAEALTQQYF TGCGCCAGCAGTCGCGGACTAGCGGAGGCCCTAACGCAGCAGTACTTC
TRBJ2-2 TRBD1 TRBV5-1 NA CASKKRTGGETTGELFF TGCGCCAGCAAAAAAAGGACAGGGGGAGAGACCACCGGGGAGCTGTTTTTT
TRBJ2-5 TRBD2 TRBV7-3 NA CASSLAGGYQETQYF TGTGCCAGCAGCTTAGCGGGAGGATATCAAGAGACCCAGTACTTC
TRBJ1-5 NA TRBV19 NA CASSIVTGGNQPQHF TGTGCCAGTAGTATAGTAACGGGAGGCAATCAGCCCCAGCATTTT
TRBJ2-5 NA TRBV30 NA CAWSVSGVGGETQYF TGTGCCTGGAGTGTCTCCGGGGTTGGAGGGGAGACCCAGTACTTC